This T cell receptor (beta chain) stems from a study of tumor-infiltrating lymphocytes in localized non-small cell lung cancer. About the study: Several tumor histologies, both smoking statuses, and some post-neoadjuvant chemotherapy samples were included. Study results and limitations: IM1 and IM2 tumors showed no difference in T-cell fraction.

The CDR3 totals 15 residues. V lost 0 bases to trimming and J lost 1 base, with 6 bases between them. The germline gives CDR1 SGHNT, CDR2 YENEEA. The table came from immunoSEQ multiplex PCR; TCRdb's copy has only in-frame clones and leaves some out. The table includes some 12,000 clones, roughly 79% detected once. Worth noting for this clone: The antigen remains unidentified.

The chain combines TRBV11-3 with TRBJ2-2; D is uncertain. The receptor comes from a human donor with non-small cell lung cancer. The sample was lung tumor tissue. CDR3 loop: CASSLDRRNTGELFF. CDR3 nucleotides: TGTGCCAGCAGCTTAGATCGGCGGAACACCGGGGAGCTGTTTTTT.